These T cell receptor beta chains were read from a single sample in a study of blood T cells in healthy people across ages. TCRdb re-analysed the 5' RACE reads in MiXCR, keeping a single row per CDR3 protein. The repertoire consists of hundreds of thousands of distinct CDR3 sequences, with 40% to 50% occurring once and the leading ten covering 20% to 25%. The sequenced sample was blood. The receptors here all came from a man older than 75 in good health. CDR3s include the opening cysteine and the closing phenylalanine or tryptophan. Each record gives: clone size, CDR3 length, D gene, J gene, V gene, CDR3 DNA, CDR3 protein. A D gene is named only where the DNA matches it firmly. The size field is filled for only some rows; it gives once, few, many or a size class.

clone size: few
CDR3 length: 13
D gene: NA
J gene: TRBJ2-7
V gene: TRBV7-2
CDR3 DNA: TGTGCCAGCAGCACCGGGCCCTCCTACGAGCAGTACTTC
CDR3 protein: CASSTGPSYEQYF

clone size: NA
CDR3 length: 10
D gene: NA
J gene: TRBJ2-4
V gene: TRBV28
CDR3 DNA: TGTGCCAGCAGTTCTCGAGAGCAGTACTTC
CDR3 protein: CASSSREQYF

clone size: NA
CDR3 length: 11
D gene: NA
J gene: TRBJ2-4
V gene: TRBV7-8
CDR3 DNA: TGTGCCAGCAGCCAAAAAAACATTCAGTACTTC
CDR3 protein: CASSQKNIQYF

clone size: once
CDR3 length: 15
D gene: TRBD1
J gene: TRBJ1-5
V gene: TRBV20-1
CDR3 DNA: TGCAGTGCTAGTTCTCGACAGGGGGCGTCTCAGCCCCAGCATTTT
CDR3 protein: CSASSRQGASQPQHF

clone size: NA
CDR3 length: 16
D gene: NA
J gene: TRBJ2-7
V gene: TRBV4-1
CDR3 DNA: TGCGCCAGCAGCCAGGAACCGGGACCGGGTCCCTACGAGCAGTACTTC
CDR3 protein: CASSQEPGPGPYEQYF

clone size: NA
CDR3 length: 16
D gene: TRBD2
J gene: TRBJ2-7
V gene: TRBV7-2
CDR3 DNA: TGTGCCAGCAGCTTTCCCTCGGCGGGGGGGATCTACGAGCAGTACTTC
CDR3 protein: CASSFPSAGGIYEQYF

clone size: NA
CDR3 length: 13
D gene: NA
J gene: TRBJ2-1
V gene: TRBV29-1
CDR3 DNA: TGCAGCGTTTCATCCAGGGTAGGAGATGAGCAGTTCTTC
CDR3 protein: CSVSSRVGDEQFF

clone size: many
CDR3 length: 15
D gene: TRBD2
J gene: TRBJ2-1
V gene: TRBV6-5
CDR3 DNA: TGTGCCAGCAGTTACCATAGCGGGAGGGCCGTTGAGCAGTTCTTC
CDR3 protein: CASSYHSGRAVEQFF

clone size: NA
CDR3 length: 16
D gene: TRBD2
J gene: TRBJ2-7
V gene: TRBV7-2
CDR3 DNA: TGTGCCAGCAGCTTAGGGCTTACGGGAGGGCACCACGAGCAGTACTTC
CDR3 protein: CASSLGLTGGHHEQYF

clone size: NA
CDR3 length: 14
D gene: TRBD1
J gene: TRBJ2-5
V gene: TRBV9
CDR3 DNA: TGTGCCAGCAGCGTCGGACAGGGCGGGGAGACCCAGTACTTC
CDR3 protein: CASSVGQGGETQYF

clone size: once
CDR3 length: 15
D gene: TRBD2
J gene: TRBJ2-3
V gene: TRBV7-2
CDR3 DNA: TGTGCCAGCAGCTTAGTAGCGGGGAATTCAGATACGCAGTATTTT
CDR3 protein: CASSLVAGNSDTQYF

clone size: NA
CDR3 length: 16
D gene: NA
J gene: TRBJ2-3
V gene: TRBV4-2
CDR3 DNA: TGTGCCAGCAGCCACATACAGGAATCCAGCACAGATACGCAGTATTTT
CDR3 protein: CASSHIQESSTDTQYF

clone size: NA
CDR3 length: 14
D gene: NA
J gene: TRBJ2-4
V gene: TRBV2
CDR3 DNA: TGTGCCAGCAGCCGGAGTCTAGCCAAAAACACTCAGTACTTC
CDR3 protein: CASSRSLAKNTQYF

clone size: NA
CDR3 length: 15
D gene: NA
J gene: TRBJ2-4
V gene: TRBV28
CDR3 DNA: TGTGCCAGCAGTACCCCTAGTGGAAGGGGAGGCATTCAGTACTTC
CDR3 protein: CASSTPSGRGGIQYF

clone size: NA
CDR3 length: 14
D gene: TRBD2
J gene: TRBJ2-1
V gene: TRBV20-1
CDR3 DNA: TGCAGTGCTAGGACTAGCGGGAGCGGAAATGAGCAGTTCTTC
CDR3 protein: CSARTSGSGNEQFF

clone size: few
CDR3 length: 15
D gene: TRBD2
J gene: TRBJ2-3
V gene: TRBV29-1
CDR3 DNA: TGCAGCGTTGTCGGGAGGATGATAAGCACAGATACGCAGTATTTT
CDR3 protein: CSVVGRMISTDTQYF

clone size: few
CDR3 length: 15
D gene: TRBD2
J gene: TRBJ2-4
V gene: TRBV9
CDR3 DNA: TGTGCCAGCAGCGTAGGCGGGGGGAGCGGGAACATTCAGTACTTC
CDR3 protein: CASSVGGGSGNIQYF

clone size: NA
CDR3 length: 15
D gene: NA
J gene: TRBJ1-1
V gene: TRBV6-2/TRBV6-3
CDR3 DNA: TGTGCCAGCACCCGAGGGGGGGCCATGAACACTGAAGCTTTCTTT
CDR3 protein: CASTRGGAMNTEAFF

clone size: NA
CDR3 length: 13
D gene: NA
J gene: TRBJ2-5
V gene: TRBV7-2
CDR3 DNA: TGTGCCAGCAGCTTATCTTCGGTTGGGACCCAGTACTTC
CDR3 protein: CASSLSSVGTQYF

clone size: NA
CDR3 length: 13
D gene: TRBD1
J gene: TRBJ2-7
V gene: TRBV20-1
CDR3 DNA: TGCAGTGCCCCGGGACAGAACTCCTACGAGCAGTACTTC
CDR3 protein: CSAPGQNSYEQYF

clone size: NA
CDR3 length: 16
D gene: TRBD2
J gene: TRBJ2-1
V gene: TRBV20-1
CDR3 DNA: TGCAGTCCCCACAGGAGGACTAGCGGGACTAACAATGAGCAGTTCTTC
CDR3 protein: CSPHRRTSGTNNEQFF

clone size: NA
CDR3 length: 14
D gene: NA
J gene: TRBJ1-1
V gene: TRBV10-3
CDR3 DNA: TGTGCCATCAGTGATATGGAGGGGAACACTGAAGCTTTCTTT
CDR3 protein: CAISDMEGNTEAFF

clone size: NA
CDR3 length: 15
D gene: TRBD1
J gene: TRBJ2-7
V gene: TRBV4-1
CDR3 DNA: TGCGCCAGCAGCCCCGTGAGGGGGACAGCCTACGAGCAGTACTTC
CDR3 protein: CASSPVRGTAYEQYF

clone size: NA
CDR3 length: 16
D gene: NA
J gene: TRBJ2-3
V gene: TRBV29-1
CDR3 DNA: TGCAGCGTTGAAGGTCGTAAAGAGGGCCCAGGAGATACGCAGTATTTT
CDR3 protein: CSVEGRKEGPGDTQYF

clone size: NA
CDR3 length: 14
D gene: NA
J gene: TRBJ2-1
V gene: TRBV12-3/TRBV12-4
CDR3 DNA: TGTGCCAGCAGTTTAGAGCTAGTCGGGAATGAGCAGTTCTTC
CDR3 protein: CASSLELVGNEQFF

clone size: NA
CDR3 length: 13
D gene: TRBD2
J gene: TRBJ2-4
V gene: TRBV7-2
CDR3 DNA: TGTGCCAGCAGCTTTGCGGGGGGAAACATTCAGTACTTC
CDR3 protein: CASSFAGGNIQYF

clone size: NA
CDR3 length: 13
D gene: NA
J gene: TRBJ2-1
V gene: TRBV15
CDR3 DNA: TGTGCCACCAGCAGATGGCAGGGCCTTGAGCAGTTCTTC
CDR3 protein: CATSRWQGLEQFF

clone size: NA
CDR3 length: 13
D gene: NA
J gene: TRBJ1-1
V gene: TRBV27
CDR3 DNA: TGTGCCAGCAGTTTTAAGGGAAGGACTGAAGCTTTCTTT
CDR3 protein: CASSFKGRTEAFF

clone size: many
CDR3 length: 19
D gene: TRBD2
J gene: TRBJ2-1
V gene: TRBV6-5
CDR3 DNA: TGTGCCAGCAGTTACCTGACTAGCGGGGGGCTGGGCTCCTACAATGAGCAGTTCTTC
CDR3 protein: CASSYLTSGGLGSYNEQFF

clone size: NA
CDR3 length: 15
D gene: TRBD1
J gene: TRBJ1-5
V gene: TRBV2
CDR3 DNA: TGTGCCAGCAGCCAACAGGGGGTCAGCAATCAGCCCCAGCATTTT
CDR3 protein: CASSQQGVSNQPQHF

clone size: NA
CDR3 length: 16
D gene: NA
J gene: TRBJ2-1
V gene: TRBV6-2/TRBV6-3
CDR3 DNA: TGTGCCAGCAGTTACGGGCTAGTCGGGCTCTGGAATGAGCAGTTCTTC
CDR3 protein: CASSYGLVGLWNEQFF

clone size: few
CDR3 length: 12
D gene: TRBD1
J gene: TRBJ2-5
V gene: TRBV7-2
CDR3 DNA: TGTGCCAGCAGCCTACAGGGGGAGACCCAGTACTTC
CDR3 protein: CASSLQGETQYF

clone size: few
CDR3 length: 12
D gene: NA
J gene: TRBJ2-1
V gene: TRBV7-6
CDR3 DNA: TGTGCCAGCAGCTCCGCGGGGAATGAGCAGTTCTTC
CDR3 protein: CASSSAGNEQFF

clone size: NA
CDR3 length: 18
D gene: NA
J gene: TRBJ1-5
V gene: TRBV6-5
CDR3 DNA: TGTGCCAGCAGTTACTCGAACAGGGAGAGGTATAGCAATCAGCCCCAGCATTTT
CDR3 protein: CASSYSNRERYSNQPQHF

clone size: NA
CDR3 length: 17
D gene: TRBD1
J gene: TRBJ2-5
V gene: TRBV7-3
CDR3 DNA: TGTGCCAGCAGCTCCCATGCCGGGACAGTTGGTGGGGAGACCCAGTACTTC
CDR3 protein: CASSSHAGTVGGETQYF

clone size: many
CDR3 length: 13
D gene: NA
J gene: TRBJ2-5
V gene: TRBV7-9
CDR3 DNA: TGTGCCAGCAGCCCGCACGGGGAAGAGACCCAGTACTTC
CDR3 protein: CASSPHGEETQYF

clone size: NA
CDR3 length: 15
D gene: NA
J gene: TRBJ2-3
V gene: TRBV20-1
CDR3 DNA: TGCAGTGCTAGAGATTCCTCAGGGGGCACAGATACGCAGTATTTT
CDR3 protein: CSARDSSGGTDTQYF

clone size: NA
CDR3 length: 13
D gene: NA
J gene: TRBJ1-2
V gene: TRBV24-1
CDR3 DNA: TGTGCCACCAAGGGGGGCACAGGTTATGGCTACACCTTC
CDR3 protein: CATKGGTGYGYTF

clone size: many
CDR3 length: 11
D gene: NA
J gene: TRBJ2-5
V gene: TRBV20-1
CDR3 DNA: TGCAGTGCTAGTACCAGAGAGACCCAGTACTTC
CDR3 protein: CSASTRETQYF

clone size: many
CDR3 length: 18
D gene: TRBD2
J gene: TRBJ2-3
V gene: TRBV4-2
CDR3 DNA: TGTGCCAGCAGCCAATCACCCCTCTCAGCGGGAGGGGCAGATACGCAGTATTTT
CDR3 protein: CASSQSPLSAGGADTQYF

clone size: few
CDR3 length: 15
D gene: TRBD1
J gene: TRBJ2-7
V gene: TRBV20-1
CDR3 DNA: TGCAGTGCTACCCTTCCGGGACAGGGGACCTACGAGCAGTACTTC
CDR3 protein: CSATLPGQGTYEQYF

clone size: NA
CDR3 length: 14
D gene: NA
J gene: TRBJ2-5
V gene: TRBV20-1
CDR3 DNA: TGCAGTGCTAGAGATCCGGGCGCACAAGAGACCCAGTACTTC
CDR3 protein: CSARDPGAQETQYF

clone size: NA
CDR3 length: 16
D gene: TRBD2
J gene: TRBJ2-1
V gene: TRBV5-1
CDR3 DNA: TGCGCCAGCAGCAGCCGACTAGCGGGGGGCTTCAATGAGCAGTTCTTC
CDR3 protein: CASSSRLAGGFNEQFF

clone size: few
CDR3 length: 15
D gene: NA
J gene: TRBJ2-1
V gene: TRBV9
CDR3 DNA: TGTGCCAGCAGCGTAGCTGGGGGAGGGGGCAATGAGCAGTTCTTC
CDR3 protein: CASSVAGGGGNEQFF

clone size: NA
CDR3 length: 18
D gene: TRBD1
J gene: TRBJ1-1
V gene: TRBV20-1
CDR3 DNA: TGCAGTGCTAGAGATAGAGGGGGCCCCCGTTCGACTGACACTGAAGCTTTCTTT
CDR3 protein: CSARDRGGPRSTDTEAFF

clone size: many
CDR3 length: 12
D gene: NA
J gene: TRBJ1-5
V gene: TRBV6-6
CDR3 DNA: TGTGCCAGCAGGGAGGGGAATCAGCCCCAGCATTTT
CDR3 protein: CASREGNQPQHF

clone size: NA
CDR3 length: 14
D gene: NA
J gene: TRBJ1-4
V gene: TRBV7-2
CDR3 DNA: TGTGCCAGCAGCTTCGGAGGGGTGAACGAAAAACTGTTTTTT
CDR3 protein: CASSFGGVNEKLFF

clone size: NA
CDR3 length: 14
D gene: TRBD1
J gene: TRBJ1-2
V gene: TRBV5-1
CDR3 DNA: TGCGCCAGCAGCGCGACAGGGTCCGGCTATGGCTACACCTTC
CDR3 protein: CASSATGSGYGYTF

clone size: NA
CDR3 length: 15
D gene: TRBD2
J gene: TRBJ2-3
V gene: TRBV2
CDR3 DNA: TGTGCCAGCAGTGAGGACGGGGGGGACTCTTATACGCAGTATTTT
CDR3 protein: CASSEDGGDSYTQYF